This T cell receptor (beta chain) was identified during a study of CD8 T cells in Susac syndrome. About the research overall: Treatment status at blood draw for the Susac syndrome patients was therapy-naive, corticosteroids, or intravenous immunoglobulin alone.

V gave up 8 bases and J gave up 5 bases, with 17 bases separating them. The germline V gene encodes CDR1 SEHNR and CDR2 FQNEAQ (reference sequence). This CDR3 has 14 amino acids. Sequencing of TCR beta was carried out in blood CD8+ and CD4+ T cells. RNA amounts of about 0.5 to 1 ug underwent reverse transcription with random hexamers. Multiplex PCR with immunoSEQ amplified the TCR beta CDR3 across 54 Vbeta and 13 Jbeta. TCRdb ran MiXCR on the immunoSEQ multiplex PCR reads and lists one entry per CDR3 protein. The sample yields around 170,000 distinct CDR3 sequences, roughly 95% seen once. This receptor was taken from a human donor with Susac syndrome. The genes are TRBV7-9 and TRBJ2-3; D may be TRBD1 or TRBD2 (6 bases each). The specimen was CD4+ T cells from PBMCs. In DNA form, the CDR3 reads TGTGCCAGCCGCTCAGGCAGGGGAGGAGATACGCAGTATTTT. As protein: CASRSGRGGDTQYF.